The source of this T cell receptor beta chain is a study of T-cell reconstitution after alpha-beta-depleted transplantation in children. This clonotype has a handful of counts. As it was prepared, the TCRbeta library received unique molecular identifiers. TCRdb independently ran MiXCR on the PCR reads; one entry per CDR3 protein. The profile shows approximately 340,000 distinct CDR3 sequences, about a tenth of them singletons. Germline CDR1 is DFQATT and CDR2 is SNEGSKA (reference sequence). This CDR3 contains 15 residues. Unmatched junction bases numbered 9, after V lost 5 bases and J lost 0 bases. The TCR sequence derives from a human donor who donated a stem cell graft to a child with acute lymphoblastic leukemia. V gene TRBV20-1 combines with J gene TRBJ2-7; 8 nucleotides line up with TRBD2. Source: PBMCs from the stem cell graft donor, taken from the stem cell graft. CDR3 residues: CSALSLAGHSYEQYF. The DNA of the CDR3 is TGCAGTGCTCTATCTCTAGCGGGTCACTCCTACGAGCAGTACTTC.